The sequence of this TCR beta chain was determined in a study of blood T cell repertoires in COVID-19. Study overall: Sources were T cells, B-cell-depleted T cells, or PBMCs; the material itself was cDNA or gDNA.

In the source study's methods: Reference gene primer amplification gave estimated nucleated cell counts. Assay used: immunoSEQ multiplex PCR; TCRdb lists only in-frame clones, some missing. The V and J calls and clone size are taken from that table; D and trimming were inferred from the DNA. The sample has about 80,000 clones; about 85% are singletons. The V gene lost 3 bases and the J gene lost 7 bases, with 9 bases spanning the gap. This CDR3 spans 13 amino acids. The chain has TRBV12-3 or TRBV12-4 and TRBJ1-4; D might be TRBD1 (5 bases). The specimen sequenced was peripheral blood. This receptor was identified in a human donor in a cohort sampled during active COVID-19. CDR3 region: CASSFGGAEKLFF. For the CDR3, the DNA is TGTGCCAGCAGTTTCGGGGGAGCTGAAAAACTGTTTTTT.